These 7 T cell receptor beta chains were all obtained from the same sample, sequenced in a study of T cells expressing NK-cell markers. TCRdb reprocessed the 5' RACE reads and keeps a single row for each CDR3 protein, giving no DNA. Recorded for this sample: roughly 430,000 distinct CDR3 sequences. The sequenced material came from blood T cells: a sorted CD56 or NKG2C T cell subset, CD4+ or CD8+ T cells, or bulk PBMC T cells (not recorded which). These receptors originate from a woman between 18 and 70 years old in good health.

The rearrangement joins TRBV5-1 to TRBJ1-2; TCRdb reports TRBD1, a call that lacks DNA to check it against. The CDR3 has 14 residues. Germline loops: CDR1 SGHRS, CDR2 YFSETQ. CDR3 sequence reads: CASSTGQGPYGYTF.

The chain links TRBV27 to TRBJ2-1; TCRdb reports TRBD1, a call that lacks DNA to check it against. Per germline, CDR1 MNHEY and CDR2 SMNVEV (reference sequence). The CDR3 runs to 13 residues. The chain's CDR3 is CASAPGTYNEQFF.

This CDR3 reads CASSPVPGQGSTDTQYF. The chain joins TRBV5-1 to TRBJ2-3; TCRdb names TRBD1, which stays unverified in the absence of DNA. The length of the CDR3 is 17 residues. Germline V gene data show CDR1 as SGHRS and CDR2 as YFSETQ.

This sequence joins TRBV5-4 and TRBJ2-7; TCRdb proposes TRBD1, but this gene call is untestable without DNA. The CDR3 has 15 amino acids. CDR1 is SGHNT and CDR2 is YYREEE in the germline V gene (reference sequence). The CDR3 reads CASSYPTGSIYEQYF.

V is TRBV5-1 and J is TRBJ2-7; TCRdb's D call of TRBD2 is untestable without DNA. CDR1 and CDR2 from the germline V gene are SGHRS and YFSETQ. This CDR3 is built from 14 residues. CDR3 protein: CASSLAGGLHEQYF. Using reference TRBV5-1 and TRBJ2-7 for the parts outside the CDR3, the full variable domain is KAGVTQTPRYLIKTRGQQVTLSCSPISGHRSVSWYQQTPGQGLQFLFEYFSETQRNKGNFPGRFSGRQFSNSRSEMNVSTLELGDSALYLCASSLAGGLHEQYFGPGTRLTVT.

The V and J genes are TRBV12-3 or TRBV12-4 and TRBJ1-5; TCRdb reports TRBD1, a call that lacks DNA to check it against. The CDR3 covers 16 residues. This CDR3 is CASSWTGARGNQPQHF.

V gene TRBV5-1 combines with J gene TRBJ2-3; lacking DNA, the TRBD2 call made by TCRdb goes unchecked. CDR3 length equals 19 residues. Germline V gives CDR1 SGHRS, CDR2 YFSETQ. The CDR3 loop reads CASSGAQRLATSTSDTQYF.